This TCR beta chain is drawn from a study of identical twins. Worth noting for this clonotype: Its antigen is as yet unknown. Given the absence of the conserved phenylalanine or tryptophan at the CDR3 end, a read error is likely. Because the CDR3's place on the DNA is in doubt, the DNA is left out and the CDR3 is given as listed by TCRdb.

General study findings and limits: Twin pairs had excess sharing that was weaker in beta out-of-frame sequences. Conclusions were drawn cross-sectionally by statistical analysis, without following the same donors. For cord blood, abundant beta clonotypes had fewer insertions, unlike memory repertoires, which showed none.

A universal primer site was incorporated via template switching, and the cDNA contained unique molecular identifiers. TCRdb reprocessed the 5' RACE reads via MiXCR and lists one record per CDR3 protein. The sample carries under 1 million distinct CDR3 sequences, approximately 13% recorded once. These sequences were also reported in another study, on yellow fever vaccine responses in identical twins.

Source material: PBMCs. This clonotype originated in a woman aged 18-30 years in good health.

This CDR3 is CASSLLNRPPS. This chain uses TRBV11-2 with TRBJ1-2. The CDR3 extends over 11 residues, inclusive of both ends. Germline V gene lookup returns CDR1 SGHAT and CDR2 FQNNGV.